One and the same sample provided the 9 T cell receptor beta chains below, sequenced in a study of OX40 agonist ivuxolimab in advanced cancers. Using immunoSEQ multiplex PCR, the repertoire was profiled, and TCRdb retains in-frame clones only, with some absent. The sample includes roughly 90,000 clones, roughly 87% of them seen just once. The sample in question was CD4+ or CD8+ T cells sorted from blood, obtained in a trial of the OX40 agonist ivuxolimab. The receptors derive from an adult with an advanced solid tumor such as melanoma, head and neck, liver or kidney cancer.

The chain couples TRBV11-2 to TRBJ2-1; 9 bases match TRBD2. Trimming at V came to 5 bases and at J to 2 bases, leaving 7 bases not matched to a gene. Germline lookup yields CDR1 SGHAT and CDR2 FQNNGV. There are 16 residues in the CDR3. The CDR3 DNA sequence: TGTGCCAGCAGCATTCCTAGCGGGAAGGCCTACAATGAGCAGTTCTTC. This translates into CASSIPSGKAYNEQFF.

The CDR3: CASSLGGLAGGIEQYF. In DNA form, the CDR3 reads TGTGCCAGCAGCTTAGGGGGACTAGCGGGAGGAATCGAGCAGTACTTC. The chain carries TRBV7-9 and TRBJ2-7; 15 nucleotides line up with TRBD2. CDR3 length equals 16 residues. Trimming at V came to 1 base and at J to 6 bases, leaving 4 bases not matched to a gene. CDR1 is SEHNR, CDR2 FQNEAQ, per germline (reference sequence). Full variable domain (remainder filled in from reference TRBV7-9 and TRBJ2-7): DTGVSQNPRHKITKRGQNVTFRCDPISEHNRLYWYRQTLGQGPEFLTYFQNEAQLEKSRLLSDRFSAERPKGSFSTLEIQRTEQGDSAMYLCASSLGGLAGGIEQYFGPGTRLTVT.

The chain couples TRBV11-2 to TRBJ1-1; D gene uncertain. The CDR3 is made up of 13 amino acids. Trimming removed 1 base from V and 4 bases from J, with 7 bases in between. CDR1 and CDR2 (germline): SGHAT, FQNNGV. CDR3 residues: CASSLAGGTEAFF. CDR3 nucleotide sequence: TGTGCCAGCAGCTTAGCGGGTGGCACTGAAGCTTTCTTT.

V usage is TRBV21-1 and J usage is TRBJ2-7. TRBV21-1 is deemed a pseudogene. This CDR3 spans 16 amino acids. The CDR3, as DNA: TGTGCCAGCAGCAACAAGACGGCACCCGCTTTATACGAGCAGTACTTC. It is translated as CASSNKTAPALYEQYF.

This chain uses TRBV14 with TRBJ2-7; D possibly corresponds to TRBD2 (6 bases). Between the trimmed V and J ends, which lost 5 bases and 2 bases, there was a span of 25 bases. Germline CDR1 SGHDN, CDR2 FVKESK. The CDR3 sequence is 18 residues long. CDR3 nucleotides: TGTGCCAGCAGCGCAATGGGACTCCTAAGGGCTACACCCTACGAGCAGTACTTC. Its translation is CASSAMGLLRATPYEQYF.

The chain links TRBV5-4 to TRBJ1-6, with D possibly being TRBD1 (5 bases). V was cut by 5 bases and J by 0 bases, with 15 bases left in between. CDR1 and CDR2 (germline): SGHNT, YYREEE (reference sequence). This CDR3 has 17 amino acids. The DNA of the CDR3 is TGTGCCAGCAGAGACGGGACGGCAAGCTCCTATAATTCACCCCTCCACTTT. As protein: CASRDGTASSYNSPLHF.

V usage is TRBV7-6 and J usage is TRBJ2-5; D is possibly TRBD1 or TRBD2 (6 bases each). The CDR3 sequence is 15 residues long. Germline-derived CDR1 and CDR2 are SGHVS and FNYEAQ. V was cut by 3 bases and J by 3 bases, with 14 bases left in between. The CDR3 sequence: CASSFWGAEEETQYF. CDR3 DNA: TGTGCCAGCAGCTTCTGGGGGGCGGAGGAAGAGACCCAGTACTTC.

The chain has TRBV11-2 and TRBJ1-1, with a tentative D call TRBD1 (6 bases). The germline gives CDR1 SGHAT, CDR2 FQNNGV. V dropped 3 bases and J dropped 1 base, with 15 bases sitting between them. This CDR3 is 16 amino acids long. CDR3 sequence (DNA): TGTGCCAGCAGCTTGAGACCCAGGGGATCGAACACTGAAGCTTTCTTT. This codes for CASSLRPRGSNTEAFF.

V gene TRBV6-1 combines with J gene TRBJ1-6; no clear D. The V gene's germline CDR1 is MNHNS and CDR2 SASEGT. This CDR3 has 14 residues. Trimming cost V 7 bases and J 6 bases, with 13 bases left between them. In DNA form, the CDR3 reads TGTGCCAGCACCTTCGACACATCTAATTCACCCCTCCACTTT. It codes for CASTFDTSNSPLHF.